This TCR beta chain was sequenced for a study of a mutant IDH1 vaccine in newly diagnosed glioma. Trimming removed 2 bases from V and 5 bases from J; junction bases left unmatched: 19. The germline CDR1 and CDR2 sequences are PRHDT and FYEKMQ (reference sequence). The CDR3 spans 19 residues. The method was immunoSEQ multiplex PCR; TCRdb's version includes in-frame clones alone and lacks a portion of them. The table includes nearly 30,000 clones, about nine tenths detected once. About this clone itself: Its antigen is currently unknown.

The time point here: week 5, during vaccination. It was 300 ug of mutant IDH1 20-mer peptide that made up each vaccine dose, given with topical imiquimod. The rearrangement uses TRBV13 and TRBJ2-5; 8 bases agree with TRBD2. The clonotype comes from a woman aged 40-49 years with glioma. Some clones in this sample may be carry-over from other donors' samples. Here the sequenced sample was peripheral blood mononuclear cells (PBMCs), taken from a glioma patient whose treatment included an IDH1 peptide vaccine. This CDR3 reads CASSLQGSGPGGRRETQYF. The DNA of the CDR3 is TGTGCCAGCAGCTTACAGGGAAGCGGACCGGGAGGGCGTCGGGAGACCCAGTACTTC.